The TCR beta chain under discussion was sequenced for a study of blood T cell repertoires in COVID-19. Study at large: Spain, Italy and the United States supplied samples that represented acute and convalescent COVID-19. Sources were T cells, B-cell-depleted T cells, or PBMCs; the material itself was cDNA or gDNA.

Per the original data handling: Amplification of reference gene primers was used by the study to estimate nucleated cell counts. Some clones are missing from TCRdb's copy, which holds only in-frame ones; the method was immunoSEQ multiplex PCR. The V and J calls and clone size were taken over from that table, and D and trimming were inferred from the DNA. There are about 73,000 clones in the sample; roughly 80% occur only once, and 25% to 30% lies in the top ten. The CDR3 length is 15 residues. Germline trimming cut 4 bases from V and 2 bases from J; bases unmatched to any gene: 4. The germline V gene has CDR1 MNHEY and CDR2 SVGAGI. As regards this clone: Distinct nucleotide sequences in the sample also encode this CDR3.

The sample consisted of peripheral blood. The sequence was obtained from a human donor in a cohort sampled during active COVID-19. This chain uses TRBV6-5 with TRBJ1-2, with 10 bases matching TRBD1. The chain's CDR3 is CASSSRTGGNYGYTF. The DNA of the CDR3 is TGTGCCAGCAGTTCTAGGACAGGGGGAAACTATGGCTACACCTTC.